These 8 T cell receptor beta chains originate from one sample sequenced in a study of technical replicates of blood from several donors. Assay: immunoSEQ multiplex PCR; the TCRdb copy retains only in-frame clones and omits some. The profile shows some 80,000 clones, around 90% of them singletons. The sequenced sample was T cells isolated from PBMCs. These receptors were obtained from a human donor in good health.

This sequence joins TRBV6-5 and TRBJ2-1; 9 nucleotides agree with TRBD1. This CDR3 comprises 14 residues. Germline V gives CDR1 MNHEY, CDR2 SVGAGI. V lost 6 bases, J lost 1 base, and 1 base stayed unmatched. CDR3 sequence (DNA): TGTGCCAGCAGGACAGGGGGTTCCTACAATGAGCAGTTCTTC. Translation: CASRTGGSYNEQFF.

CDR3 sequence: CASSPDRGQQETQYF. CDR3 DNA sequence: TGTGCCAGCTCACCGGACAGGGGGCAGCAAGAGACCCAGTACTTC. The V call is TRBV18, the J call TRBJ2-5; TRBD1 agrees at 11 bases. The CDR3 runs 15 residues. Looked up from germline, CDR1 is KGHSH and CDR2 is LQKENI. Trimming took 3 bases from V and 2 from J; bases not matched to a gene: 2. Using reference TRBV18 and TRBJ2-5 for the parts outside the CDR3, the full variable domain is NAGVMQNPRHLVRRRGQEARLRCSPMKGHSHVYWYRQLPEEGLKFMVYLQKENIIDESGMPKERFSAEFPKEGPSILRIQQVVRGDSAAYFCASSPDRGQQETQYFGPGTRLLVL.

This sequence joins TRBV21-1 and TRBJ2-2; the table gives TRBD2 as D, unverified against the DNA. TRBV21-1 is noted as a pseudogene. This CDR3 has 15 amino acids. CDR3 coding DNA: TGTGCCAGCAGCGATAGCGGGAATTACACCGGGGAGCTGTTTTTT. This gives the protein CASSDSGNYTGELFF.

V and J are TRBV5-1 and TRBJ2-4, with 16 bases lining up with TRBD2. Germline trimming cut 4 bases from V and 3 bases from J; bases unmatched to any gene: 4. The CDR3 length is 17 residues. Germline V lookup: CDR1 SGHRS, CDR2 YFSETQ. The CDR3 coding sequence is TGCGCCAGCAGCAAAGGGACTAGCGGGAGGGACAAAAACATTCAGTACTTC. Amino acids: CASSKGTSGRDKNIQYF.

V is TRBV28 and J is TRBJ1-4; D possibly corresponds to TRBD1 (6 bases). V shed 6 bases and J shed 13 bases, with 27 bases lying between them. Germline CDR1 reads MDHEN; CDR2 reads SYDVKM. The CDR3 has 16 residues. CDR3 sequence: CASRRATGFPLWRLFF. CDR3 DNA sequence: TGTGCCAGCAGAAGAGCTACAGGGTTCCCGTTGTGGCGACTGTTTTTT.

The chain joins TRBV5-6 to TRBJ2-5; tentatively, D is TRBD2 (7 bases). In germline, CDR1 is SGHDT, CDR2 YYEEEE. Trimming took 2 bases from V and 4 from J, leaving 15 bases between them. The CDR3 has 15 residues. CDR3 amino acids: CASSFAGALAETQYF. CDR3 DNA: TGTGCCAGCAGCTTTGCGGGGGCCCTAGCAGAGACCCAGTACTTC.

The rearrangement joins TRBV11-3 to TRBJ2-1, with no clear D. Looked up from germline, CDR1 is SGHNT and CDR2 is YENEEA. Trimming removed 3 bases at V and 0 bases at J, with 6 bases between. The length of the CDR3 is 14 residues. The CDR3 region is CASSLASSYNEQFF. Here the CDR3 DNA reads TGTGCCAGCAGCTTGGCTAGCTCCTACAATGAGCAGTTCTTC.

This clone occurred a few times. This sequence joins TRBV5-1 and TRBJ2-3; 7 bases are a match to TRBD2. With 4 bases clipped from V and 1 base from J, the junction kept 9 bases outside the gene matches. CDR1 is SGHRS, CDR2 YFSETQ, per germline. This CDR3 contains 16 residues. CDR3 coding DNA: TGCGCCAGCAGCCCCGGACTAGATGGCGGCACAGATACGCAGTATTTT. Its translation is CASSPGLDGGTDTQYF.